The 23 T cell receptor beta chains below come from one sample, sequenced in a study of blood T cell repertoires in COVID-19. This table comes from immunoSEQ multiplex PCR, and its TCRdb copy is limited to in-frame clones, with some not included. The sample gives roughly 120,000 clones, roughly nine tenths of which show up once; around 3.6% is in the top ten. The sequenced sample consisted of peripheral blood. These receptor sequences come from a man aged 50-60 years with active COVID-19.

This chain links TRBV7-9 with TRBJ2-1, with 8 bases lining up with TRBD2. The V gene's germline CDR1 is SEHNR and CDR2 FQNEAQ (reference sequence). This CDR3 is 15 amino acids long. J was trimmed by 10 bases and V by 6 bases; bases with no gene match: 14. CDR3 nucleotides: TGTGCCAGCAGTTCCGGGACTAGTATGCCCCGGGAGCAGTTCTTC. Translation gives CASSSGTSMPREQFF.

This chain connects TRBV18 to TRBJ1-1; D not certain. Germline V lookup: CDR1 KGHSH, CDR2 LQKENI. The V gene lost 0 bases and the J gene lost 4 bases, with 12 bases spanning the gap. The CDR3 has 15 residues. CDR3 region: CASSPPRGSRTEAFF. DNA of the CDR3: TGTGCCAGCTCACCACCTAGAGGGTCTCGCACTGAAGCTTTCTTT.

The J gene is TRBJ1-2, the V gene TRBV2; no clear D. The CDR3 runs 14 residues. Trimming shortened V by 4 bases and J by 1 base, and 10 bases separated the two germline ends. Germline CDR1 reads SNHLY; CDR2 reads FYNNEI. The chain's CDR3 is CASSVNRVNYGYTF. The CDR3 DNA reads as TGTGCCAGCAGTGTTAACCGCGTTAACTATGGCTACACCTTC.

This clone was observed a single time. CDR3 DNA: TGTGCCAGCAGCCCCCGGCGGGATACGGTACAAGGTGGCTACACCTTC. It yields the protein CASSPRRDTVQGGYTF. V gene TRBV11-2 combines with J gene TRBJ1-2; no reliable D call. The germline V and J ends were trimmed by 5 bases and 7 bases, with 23 bases remaining between them. CDR3 length: 16 amino acids. The V gene's germline CDR1 is SGHAT and CDR2 FQNNGV.

The J gene is TRBJ2-1, the V gene TRBV30, with 12 bases matching TRBD2. There are 16 residues in the CDR3. In germline, CDR1 is GTSNPN, CDR2 SVGIG (reference sequence). The V gene end was trimmed by 3 bases and the J gene end by 2 bases; junction bases not matched to a gene: 5. The chain's CDR3 is CAWSGTSGSPYNEQFF. The CDR3 DNA follows: TGTGCCTGGAGCGGGACTAGCGGGTCTCCCTACAATGAGCAGTTCTTC.

V and J are TRBV19 and TRBJ1-5; D is undetermined. Germline loops: CDR1 LNHDA, CDR2 SQIVND (reference sequence). This CDR3 spans 15 amino acids. Trimming shortened V by 7 bases and J by 1 base, and 14 bases separated the two germline ends. The CDR3 sequence: CASTPLGVSNQPQHF. The CDR3 bases are TGTGCCAGTACCCCCCTCGGGGTAAGCAATCAGCCCCAGCATTTT.

The J gene is TRBJ1-3, the V gene TRBV5-1; possibly TRBD1 for D (6 bases). With 4 bases removed from V and 0 bases from J, the gap between germline ends came to 14 bases. The CDR3 is made up of 16 amino acids. CDR1 and CDR2 from the germline V gene are SGHRS and YFSETQ. CDR3 DNA sequence: TGCGCCAGCAGCCTACAGGGATTCTACTCTGGAAACACCATATATTTT. Protein: CASSLQGFYSGNTIYF.

This chain uses TRBV5-1 with TRBJ2-3, with 9 bases that match TRBD2. CDR3 length equals 15 residues. The germline CDR1 and CDR2 sequences are SGHRS and YFSETQ. The V segment lost 3 bases and the J segment 3 bases; nucleotides outside the gene matches: 5. The CDR3 DNA follows: TGCGCCAGCAGCTCTTTAGCGGGGGATACAGATACGCAGTATTTT. This gives the protein CASSSLAGDTDTQYF.

This sequence joins TRBV11-2 and TRBJ2-5; 10 positions agree with TRBD1. CDR1 is SGHAT, CDR2 FQNNGV, per germline. This CDR3 has 15 amino acids. J gave up 4 bases and V 1 base, and 3 bases lay outside the gene matches. The CDR3 region is CASSLVGTGVETQYF. As DNA, the CDR3 is TGTGCCAGCAGCTTAGTTGGGACAGGGGTAGAGACCCAGTACTTC.

This chain connects TRBV11-3 to TRBJ1-1, with D tentatively TRBD1 (6 bases). Germline CDR1 reads SGHNT; CDR2 reads YENEEA. V lost 5 bases and J lost 3, with 16 bases in between. The CDR3 sequence is 15 residues long. The CDR3 protein is CASSTRLTGYTEAFF. DNA of the CDR3: TGTGCCAGCAGCACTAGACTGACAGGCTACACTGAAGCTTTCTTT.

The CDR3 nucleotides read TGTGCCAGCAGCTCCCCGACAGACCTCCCCATCAATGAGCAGTTCTTC. Translation gives CASSSPTDLPINEQFF. The genes are TRBV7-9 and TRBJ2-1; a weak D match, TRBD1 (5 bases). The V gene lost 4 bases and the J gene lost 6 bases, with 19 bases spanning the gap. CDR1 is SEHNR and CDR2 is FQNEAQ in the germline V gene (reference sequence). CDR3 length: 16 residues.

This clone was recorded only once. The chain employs TRBV19 and TRBJ1-1; 10 positions agree with TRBD1. V gave up 3 bases and J gave up 0 bases; unmatched junction bases: 16. The CDR3 is 20 amino acids. CDR1 is LNHDA, CDR2 SQIVND, per germline (reference sequence). CDR3 amino acids: CASSISKRDRGIRMNTEAFF. The CDR3 nucleotides read TGTGCCAGTAGTATTTCTAAGAGGGACAGGGGTATTAGGATGAACACTGAAGCTTTCTTT.

The CDR3 coding sequence is TGTGCCAGCAGCTTGGTTGGCCAGAACACTGAAGCTTTCTTT. Translation gives CASSLVGQNTEAFF. This chain links TRBV5-4 with TRBJ1-1; no firm D call. Deletions cut 0 bases from V and 1 base from J, with 7 bases between. The CDR3 covers 14 residues. The V gene's germline CDR1 is SGHNT and CDR2 YYREEE (reference sequence). Combining the CDR3 with reference TRBV5-4 and TRBJ1-1 gives the whole variable domain ETGVTQSPTHLIKTRGQQVTLRCSSQSGHNTVSWYQQALGQGPQFIFQYYREEENGRGNFPPRFSGLQFPNYSSELNVNALELDDSALYLCASSLVGQNTEAFFGQGTRLTVV.

The chain joins TRBV11-3 to TRBJ1-6, with TRBD1 as a possible D gene (5 bases). Germline lookup yields CDR1 SGHNT and CDR2 YENEEA. V dropped 5 bases and J dropped 0 bases, with 17 bases sitting between them. The CDR3 runs to 18 residues. The CDR3 bases are TGTGCCAGCAGCCAAGCAGCGACCAGGGTCTCCTATAATTCACCCCTCCACTTT. Translated: CASSQAATRVSYNSPLHF. Full variable domain (remainder filled in from reference TRBV11-3 and TRBJ1-6): EAGVVQSPRYKIIEKKQPVAFWCNPISGHNTLYWYLQNLGQGPELLIRYENEEAVDDSQLPKDRFSAERLKGVDSTLKIQPAELGDSAVYLCASSQAATRVSYNSPLHFGNGTRLTVT.

CDR3 nucleotide sequence: TGTGCCAGCAGCTCTATTTACAGGAGCGGCTACACCTTC. It specifies CASSSIYRSGYTF. The genes are TRBV6-5 and TRBJ1-2, with TRBD1 as a possible D gene (5 bases). The CDR3 is 13 residues long. Germline loops: CDR1 MNHEY, CDR2 SVGAGI. V was trimmed by 6 bases and J by 8 bases, leaving 16 bases between them.

V usage is TRBV7-2 and J usage is TRBJ1-6, with a possible D match to TRBD1 (6 bases). Germline loops: CDR1 SGHTA, CDR2 FQGNSA. V lost 2 bases and J lost 9, with 14 bases in between. The CDR3 covers 15 residues. CDR3 loop: CASSLSAGDVSPLHF. The CDR3 DNA sequence: TGTGCCAGCAGCTTATCTGCAGGGGACGTTTCACCCCTCCACTTT.

In DNA form, the CDR3 reads TGTGCCAGCAGTTACGGGTGGGGCGGAAGCTCACCCCTCCACTTT. Its protein product is CASSYGWGGSSPLHF. The gene calls are TRBV6-5 and TRBJ1-6; tentative D call: TRBD1 (5 bases). The CDR3 covers 15 residues. Germline loops: CDR1 MNHEY, CDR2 SVGAGI. Trimming removed 2 bases at V and 10 bases at J, with 15 bases between.

CDR3 nucleotide sequence: TGTGCCAGTAGTGGACAGTTGAACACTGAAGCTTTCTTT. It is translated as CASSGQLNTEAFF. The chain employs TRBV19 and TRBJ1-1, with a possible D match to TRBD1 (6 bases). V was shortened by 5 bases and J by 0 bases, with 7 bases between the two germline ends. The length of the CDR3 is 13 residues. The germline CDR1 and CDR2 sequences are LNHDA and SQIVND (reference sequence).

This sequence joins TRBV10-2 and TRBJ1-5; 9 positions agree with TRBD1. Germline loops: CDR1 WSHSY, CDR2 SAAADI. The CDR3 runs 15 residues. The J segment lost 7 bases and the V segment lost 4 bases, leaving 8 bases of the junction unmatched. Here the CDR3 reads CASSGGRQGGQPQHF. The CDR3, as DNA: TGCGCCAGCAGTGGAGGCCGACAGGGGGGACAGCCCCAGCATTTT.

The chain uses TRBV5-1 and TRBJ2-1; D remains unclear. This CDR3 spans 13 amino acids. V was clipped by 0 bases and J by 7 bases, with 8 bases between them. The V gene's germline CDR1 is SGHRS and CDR2 YFSETQ. CDR3 coding DNA: TGCGCCAGCAGCTTGGCGTCGGGTAATGAGCAGTTCTTC. It is translated as CASSLASGNEQFF. The full variable domain, rest sourced from reference TRBV5-1 and TRBJ2-1, is KAGVTQTPRYLIKTRGQQVTLSCSPISGHRSVSWYQQTPGQGLQFLFEYFSETQRNKGNFPGRFSGRQFSNSRSEMNVSTLELGDSALYLCASSLASGNEQFFGPGTRLTVL.

In DNA form, the CDR3 reads TGTGCCAGCAGTTACTCGACAGGGTATGGCTATGGCTACACCTTC. Amino acids: CASSYSTGYGYGYTF. V is TRBV6-5 and J is TRBJ1-2; 7 bases map to TRBD1. V lost 0 bases, J lost 4 bases, and 5 bases stayed unmatched. The CDR3 consists of 15 residues. Per germline, CDR1 MNHEY and CDR2 SVGAGI.

This clone was seen only once. This chain links TRBV2 with TRBJ2-2; 7 positions agree with TRBD1. CDR3 size: 14 residues. Germline V CDR1 and CDR2: SNHLY, FYNNEI. V shed 9 bases and J 3 bases; nucleotides not matched to a gene: 7. In nucleotides, the CDR3 is TGTGCCAGAAACAGGGGAACGGACACCGGGGAGCTGTTTTTT. Encoded protein: CARNRGTDTGELFF.

The rearrangement joins TRBV10-3 to TRBJ2-5; tentative D call: TRBD2 (5 bases). This CDR3 is 14 amino acids long. Trimming cost V 6 bases and J 1 base, with 12 bases left between them. The germline gives CDR1 ENHRY, CDR2 SYGVKD. The CDR3 here is CAISGGLLQETQYF. The DNA for the CDR3 is TGTGCCATCAGCGGAGGACTCCTCCAAGAGACCCAGTACTTC.